The 2 T cell receptor beta chains below were found in one sample sequenced in a study of shared clonotypes between healthy human individuals. Naivety among CD8 cells was defined by CD45RO negativity and positive CCR7 selection, thereby excluding terminally differentiated effector memory CD45RA+ cells. Sequencing was performed with immunoSEQ multiplex PCR; in TCRdb, only in-frame clones are kept and a portion is missing. The sample holds about 1,900,000 clones, about 95% seen once. Input material: naive CD8+ T cells sorted from blood. All receptors come from a man younger than 35 in good health.

V usage is TRBV7-9 and J usage is TRBJ2-2, with D possibly matching TRBD2 (6 bases). The V end lost 8 bases, the J end lost 6 bases, and 16 bases lay between the germline ends. The germline gives CDR1 SEHNR, CDR2 FQNEAQ (reference sequence). The CDR3 length is 14 residues. DNA of the CDR3: TGTGCCAGCTTGTCGCGGGAATTAGCCGGGGAGCTGTTTTTT. This codes for CASLSRELAGELFF.

J is TRBJ1-4 and V is TRBV30; a possible D gene is TRBD1 (6 bases). V dropped 1 base and J dropped 3 bases, with 21 bases sitting between them. The germline gives CDR1 GTSNPN, CDR2 SVGIG (reference sequence). This CDR3 is built from 18 residues. CDR3 region: CAWSAQPGAGSPNEKLFF. The CDR3 DNA reads TGTGCCTGGAGTGCCCAGCCGGGGGCGGGGAGTCCTAATGAAAAACTGTTTTTT.